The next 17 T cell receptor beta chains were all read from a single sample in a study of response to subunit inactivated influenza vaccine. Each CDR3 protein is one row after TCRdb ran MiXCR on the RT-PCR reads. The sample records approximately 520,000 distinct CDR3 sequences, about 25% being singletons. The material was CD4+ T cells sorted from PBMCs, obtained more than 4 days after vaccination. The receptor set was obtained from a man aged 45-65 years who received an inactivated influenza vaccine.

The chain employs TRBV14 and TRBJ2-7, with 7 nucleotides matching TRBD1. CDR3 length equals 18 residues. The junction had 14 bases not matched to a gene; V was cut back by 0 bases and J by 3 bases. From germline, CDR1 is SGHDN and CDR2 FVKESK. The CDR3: CASSQERSPRDRDYEQYF. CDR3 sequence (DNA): TGTGCCAGCAGCCAAGAAAGATCACCCCGGGACAGAGACTACGAGCAGTACTTC.

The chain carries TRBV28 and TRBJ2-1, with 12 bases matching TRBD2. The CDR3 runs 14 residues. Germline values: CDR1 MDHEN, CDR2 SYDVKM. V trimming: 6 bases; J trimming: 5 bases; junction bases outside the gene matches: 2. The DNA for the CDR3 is TGTGCCAGCAGCCTAGCGGGAGGGGACAATGAGCAGTTCTTC. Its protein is CASSLAGGDNEQFF.

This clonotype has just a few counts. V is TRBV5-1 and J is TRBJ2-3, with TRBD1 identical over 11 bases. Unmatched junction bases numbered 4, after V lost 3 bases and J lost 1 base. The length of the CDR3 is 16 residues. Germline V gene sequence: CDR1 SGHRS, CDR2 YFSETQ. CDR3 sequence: CASSSDRGLGTDTQYF. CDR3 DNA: TGCGCCAGCAGCTCGGACAGGGGGCTTGGCACAGATACGCAGTATTTT.

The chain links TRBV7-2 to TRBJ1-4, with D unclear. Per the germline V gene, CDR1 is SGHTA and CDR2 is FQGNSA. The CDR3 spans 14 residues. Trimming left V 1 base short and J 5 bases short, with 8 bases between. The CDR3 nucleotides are TGTGCCAGCAGCTTAGGGGCGGGAAATGAAAAACTGTTTTTT. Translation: CASSLGAGNEKLFF.

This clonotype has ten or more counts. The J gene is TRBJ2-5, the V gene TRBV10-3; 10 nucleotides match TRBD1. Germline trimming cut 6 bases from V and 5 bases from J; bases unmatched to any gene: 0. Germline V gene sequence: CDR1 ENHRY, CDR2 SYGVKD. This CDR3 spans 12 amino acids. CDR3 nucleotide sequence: TGTGCCATCAGGGGACAGGGGGAGACCCAGTACTTC. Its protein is CAIRGQGETQYF.

CDR3 bases: TGTGCCAGCCGAGGACAATATACGCAGTATTTT. Translating it yields CASRGQYTQYF. The chain employs TRBV12-3 or TRBV12-4 and TRBJ2-3; maybe TRBD1 (5 bases). The ends were cut back, 8 bases at V and 7 bases at J, with 10 bases in the middle. The CDR3 extends over 11 amino acids.

CDR3 sequence (DNA): TGTGCCAGCACGACAGGTTCCCCGGGATCCTACGAGCAGTACTTC. Amino acid sequence: CASTTGSPGSYEQYF. V usage is TRBV7-9 and J usage is TRBJ2-7; D possibly corresponds to TRBD1 (6 bases). This CDR3 has 15 amino acids. Per the germline V gene, CDR1 is SEHNR and CDR2 is FQNEAQ (reference sequence). V was trimmed by 7 bases and J by 1 base, leaving 17 bases between them.

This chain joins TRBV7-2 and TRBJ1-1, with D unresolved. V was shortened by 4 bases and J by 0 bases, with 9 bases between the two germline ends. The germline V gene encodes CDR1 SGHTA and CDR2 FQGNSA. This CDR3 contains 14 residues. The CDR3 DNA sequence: TGTGCCAGCAGCTCTTATGGGATGAACACTGAAGCTTTCTTT. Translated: CASSSYGMNTEAFF.

The CDR3 region has the DNA TGTGCCAGCAGTTCCCGGACTATTAGCTCCTACAATGAGCAGTTCTTC. This translates into CASSSRTISSYNEQFF. The V and J genes are TRBV28 and TRBJ2-1, with D possibly matching TRBD2 (6 bases). Trimming left V 4 bases short and J 0 bases short, with 13 bases between. The germline gives CDR1 MDHEN, CDR2 SYDVKM. The CDR3 spans 16 residues.

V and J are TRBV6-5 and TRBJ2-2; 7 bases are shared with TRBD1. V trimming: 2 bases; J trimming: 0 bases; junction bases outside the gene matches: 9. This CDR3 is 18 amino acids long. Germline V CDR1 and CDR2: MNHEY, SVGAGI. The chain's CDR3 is CASSYPSRTGPNTGELFF. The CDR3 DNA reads TGTGCCAGCAGTTACCCAAGCCGGACAGGCCCGAACACCGGGGAGCTGTTTTTT.

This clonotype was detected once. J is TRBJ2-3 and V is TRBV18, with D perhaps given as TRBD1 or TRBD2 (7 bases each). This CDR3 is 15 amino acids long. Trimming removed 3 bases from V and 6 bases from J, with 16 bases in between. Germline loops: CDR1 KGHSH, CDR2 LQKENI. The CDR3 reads CASSPRQGGADTQYF. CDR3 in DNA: TGTGCCAGCTCACCCAGACAGGGAGGGGCGGATACGCAGTATTTT.

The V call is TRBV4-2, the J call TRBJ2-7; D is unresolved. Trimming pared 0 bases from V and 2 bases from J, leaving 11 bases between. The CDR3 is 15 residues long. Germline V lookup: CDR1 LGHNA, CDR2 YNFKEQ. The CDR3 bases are TGTGCCAGCAGCCAAGAAGGGAACGGTCCCTACGAGCAGTACTTC. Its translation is CASSQEGNGPYEQYF.

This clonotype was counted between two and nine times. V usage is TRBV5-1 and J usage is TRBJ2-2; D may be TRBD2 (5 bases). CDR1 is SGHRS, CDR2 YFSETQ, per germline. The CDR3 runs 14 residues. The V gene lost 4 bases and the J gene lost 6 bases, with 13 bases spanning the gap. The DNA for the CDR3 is TGCGCCAGCAGCCTGGGAGCTGGGTCCGGGGAGCTGTTTTTT. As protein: CASSLGAGSGELFF.

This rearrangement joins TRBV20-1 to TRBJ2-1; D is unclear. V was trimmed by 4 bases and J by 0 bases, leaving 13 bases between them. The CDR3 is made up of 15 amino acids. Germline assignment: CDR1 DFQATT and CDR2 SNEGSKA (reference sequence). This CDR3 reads CSATLAPSSYNEQFF. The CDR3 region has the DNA TGCAGTGCTACTCTCGCCCCGAGCTCCTACAATGAGCAGTTCTTC.

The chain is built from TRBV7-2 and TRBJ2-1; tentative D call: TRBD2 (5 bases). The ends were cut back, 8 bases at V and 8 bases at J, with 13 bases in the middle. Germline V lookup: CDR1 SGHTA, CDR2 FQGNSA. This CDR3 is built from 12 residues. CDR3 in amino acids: CASHRGGYEQFF. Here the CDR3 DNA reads TGTGCCAGCCATCGAGGAGGTTATGAGCAGTTCTTC. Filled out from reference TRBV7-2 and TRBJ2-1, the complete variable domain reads GAGVSQSPSNKVTEKGKDVELRCDPISGHTALYWYRQSLGQGLEFLIYFQGNSAPDKSGLPSDRFSAERTGGSVSTLTIQRTQQEDSAVYLCASHRGGYEQFFGPGTRLTVL.

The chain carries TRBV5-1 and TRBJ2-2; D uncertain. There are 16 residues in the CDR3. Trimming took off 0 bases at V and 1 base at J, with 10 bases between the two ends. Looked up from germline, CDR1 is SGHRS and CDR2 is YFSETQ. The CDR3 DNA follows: TGCGCCAGCAGCTTGGAGTCACCGCGGAACACCGGGGAGCTGTTTTTT. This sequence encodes CASSLESPRNTGELFF.

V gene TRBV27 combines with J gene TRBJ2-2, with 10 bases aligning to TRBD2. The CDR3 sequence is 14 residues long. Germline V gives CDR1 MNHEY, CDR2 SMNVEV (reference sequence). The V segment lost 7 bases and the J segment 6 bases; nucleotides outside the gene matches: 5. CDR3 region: CASTRAGGAGELFF. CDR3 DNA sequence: TGTGCCAGCACCCGAGCGGGAGGGGCCGGGGAGCTGTTTTTT.